At least ten counts were recorded for the clone carrying this T cell receptor (beta chain). Antigen specificity is unknown. This entry is derived from a study of CD8 T cells in ankylosing spondylitis. Points from the study as a whole: In the blood and synovial fluid of reactive arthritis, some motif variants had been previously reported. Within ankylosing spondylitis blood, a TCR beta motif made up of seven to nine highly homologous variants appeared to be characteristic.

A single record per CDR3 protein comes from TCRdb applying MiXCR to the 5' RACE reads. This sample has about 190,000 distinct CDR3 sequences, with 13% found just once. Germline values: CDR1 SGHTA, CDR2 FQGNSA. Trimming took 2 bases from V and 3 from J, leaving 10 bases between them. The CDR3 has 14 amino acids. The gene calls are TRBV7-2 and TRBJ1-2; the D gene is possibly TRBD1 (5 bases). Source material: blood, either unsorted or a sorted T cell fraction (not recorded which). This clonotype was sampled from a female donor with ankylosing spondylitis or in good health (not recorded which). This chain's CDR3 is CASSLRRGDYGYTF. The CDR3 DNA follows: TGTGCCAGCAGCTTACGACGGGGGGACTATGGCTACACCTTC.